The subject of this entry is one T cell receptor beta chain. Its antigen is still unknown. The data were produced by immunoSEQ multiplex PCR, yet TCRdb's version contains in-frame clones alone and is incomplete. The sample records hundreds of thousands of clones, less than 85% being singletons. The sample belongs to a study of shared clonotypes between healthy human individuals. Study-wide context: Each donor's CD4 naive and CD4 memory cells filled three plates apiece, CD8 naive two, and CD8 memory one. Study outcomes and limitations: Compared with memory subsets, naive subsets generally had larger estimated richness. Shared across several donors were roughly 4.8% of the naive CD4 clonotypes. The study sampled only blood, and tissue repertoires likely differ.

V lost 5 bases to trimming and J lost 6 bases, with 10 bases between them. The CDR3 has 12 residues. From germline, CDR1 is KGHSH and CDR2 LQKENI. The chain employs TRBV18 and TRBJ1-1; D remains ambiguous. This receptor was identified in a man in his thirties or forties in good health. Sequencing used memory CD4+ T cells sorted from blood. Subset meaning: CD45RA-negative fraction. The CDR3 spells CASSSGVAEAFF. DNA of the CDR3: TGTGCCAGCTCATCCGGGGTCGCTGAAGCTTTCTTT.